This TCR beta chain originates from a study of shared clonotypes between healthy human individuals. Produced via immunoSEQ multiplex PCR; TCRdb's table is partial and in-frame only. The profile shows 2 million to 2.5 million clones, approximately 94% of them singletons. Comment on this clone: Its antigen is not identified.

Study-wide results and caveats: A handful of donors had around 5% of their naive CD4 clonotypes in common.

The donors, healthy adults who were HIV-negative, had experienced no recent acute infections or vaccinations. Germline CDR1 is SNHLY and CDR2 is FYNNEI. Trimming took 1 base from V and 12 from J, leaving 7 bases between them. This CDR3 is 11 amino acids long. The TCR originated in a young man in good health. This chain joins TRBV2 and TRBJ2-1, with D hard to call. The sequenced material came from naive CD4+ T cells sorted from blood. Subset here: CD45RA+ positively selected. The CDR3 sequence: CASSEEDPQFF. The CDR3 region has the DNA TGTGCCAGCAGTGAAGAGGACCCGCAGTTCTTC.